A selection of T cell receptor beta chains follows, all from one sample in a study of cytomegalovirus exposure and HLA in healthy donors. Using immunoSEQ multiplex PCR, the repertoire was profiled, and TCRdb retains in-frame clones only, with some absent. The sample lists 140,000 or so clones, about 87% occurring once. The sample consisted of PBMCs. Receptors originate from a woman aged 25 to 39 in good health and CMV-seropositive. Each CDR3 is given with its conserved first and last residue. The D gene is left open where the match is weak. Clone size is shown for a subset of rows, as once, few, many or a class of expanded clone.

v_call,clone_size,d_call,j_call,cdr3_aa,cdr3_nt
TRBV2,-,TRBD1,TRBJ2-7,CASSPRQPGTGDLLIYEQYF,TGTGCCAGCAGTCCGAGACAGCCCGGGACAGGGGACTTACTTATCTACGAGCAGTACTTC
TRBV28,-,-,TRBJ1-1,CASRTALNTEAFF,TGTGCCAGCAGGACAGCCTTGAACACTGAAGCTTTCTTT
TRBV2,once,-,TRBJ2-5,CASRARGGQETQYF,TGTGCCAGCAGGGCCCGCGGGGGCCAGGAGACCCAGTACTTC
TRBV6-5,-,-,TRBJ2-7,CASKRDNRYEQYF,TGTGCCAGCAAGAGAGATAATCGCTACGAGCAGTACTTC
TRBV28,-,-,TRBJ2-7,CASSRPEGNEQYF,TGTGCCAGCAGCCGGCCGGAGGGCAACGAGCAGTACTTC
TRBV6-1,-,-,TRBJ2-5,CASSARGTETQYF,TGTGCCAGCAGTGCCCGGGGGACGGAGACCCAGTACTTC
TRBV7-3,-,TRBD2,TRBJ2-1,CASSLSSWFPSGAYNEQFF,TGTGCCAGCAGCTTAAGTTCTTGGTTCCCAAGCGGGGCCTACAATGAGCAGTTCTTC
TRBV10-3,-,TRBD1,TRBJ1-1,CAISRTGGGTEAFF,TGTGCCATCAGTAGGACAGGTGGGGGGACTGAAGCTTTCTTT
TRBV6-5,-,-,TRBJ2-6,CASSYSRTAGANVLTF,TGTGCCAGCAGTTACTCTAGGACAGCTGGGGCCAACGTCCTGACTTTC
TRBV6-5,once,TRBD2,TRBJ2-7,CASSPAGGIYEQYF,TGTGCCAGCAGCCCAGCGGGAGGTATCTACGAGCAGTACTTC
TRBV5-6,-,TRBD2,TRBJ2-7,CASSSFSGSIYEQYF,TGTGCCAGCAGTTCCTTTAGCGGGAGTATCTACGAGCAGTACTTC
TRBV20-1,-,-,TRBJ2-1,CSGRSNNEQFF,TGCAGTGGCCGGTCCAACAATGAGCAGTTCTTC
TRBV19,-,-,TRBJ1-1,CASIARSGTEAFF,TGTGCCAGTATCGCGAGGTCCGGCACTGAAGCTTTCTTT
TRBV25-1,-,-,TRBJ1-2,CASSDIRGYGYTF,TGTGCCAGCAGTGACATCAGGGGTTATGGCTACACCTTC
TRBV4-1,-,-,TRBJ2-3,CASSQERRVYVDTQYF,TGCGCCAGCAGCCAAGAAAGGAGGGTCTACGTGGATACGCAGTATTTT
TRBV15,-,-,TRBJ2-7,CATSRDPIGEQYF,TGTGCCACCAGCAGAGATCCCATCGGGGAGCAGTACTTC
TRBV5-6,-,-,TRBJ1-2,CASSPQGGYGYTF,TGTGCCAGCAGCCCACAGGGCGGCTATGGCTACACCTTC
TRBV5-1,-,-,TRBJ1-1,CASSPSGVGGNTEAFF,TGCGCCAGCAGCCCCTCGGGTGTGGGGGGGAACACTGAAGCTTTCTTT
TRBV19,-,TRBD2,TRBJ2-1,CAPLAEGYNEQFF,TGTGCCCCCCTAGCGGAGGGCTACAATGAGCAGTTCTTC
TRBV29-1,-,TRBD2,TRBJ2-1,CSVGGSGGWDEQFF,TGCAGCGTTGGTGGTAGCGGGGGGTGGGATGAGCAGTTCTTC
TRBV9,-,TRBD1,TRBJ1-4,CASSDRGGTGNEKLFF,TGTGCCAGCAGCGACCGTGGCGGGACAGGGAATGAAAAACTGTTTTTT
TRBV5-1,-,-,TRBJ1-5,CASSPGPTGGNQPQHF,TGCGCCAGCAGCCCGGGACCGACAGGAGGCAATCAGCCCCAGCATTTT
TRBV5-1,few,-,TRBJ2-3,CASSLNGPDSTDTQYF,TGCGCCAGCAGCTTGAACGGGCCGGACTCCACAGATACGCAGTATTTT
TRBV29-1,-,-,TRBJ1-2,CSVSGVGAYGYTF,TGCAGCGTGTCAGGGGTGGGGGCCTATGGCTACACCTTC
TRBV27,-,TRBD2,TRBJ2-1,CASSAGTSGRGEQFF,TGTGCCAGCAGTGCCGGGACTAGCGGGAGAGGTGAGCAGTTCTTC
TRBV11-2,-,-,TRBJ2-3,CASSWASTDTQYF,TGTGCCAGCAGCTGGGCTAGCACAGATACGCAGTATTTT
TRBV28,-,TRBD1,TRBJ2-7,CASRPGGTYEQYF,TGTGCCAGCAGACCAGGGGGCACCTACGAGCAGTACTTC
TRBV7-2,-,TRBD1,TRBJ2-7,CASSLGPGQTYEQYF,TGTGCCAGCAGCTTAGGACCGGGACAGACCTACGAGCAGTACTTC
TRBV5-1,-,TRBD2,TRBJ2-5,CASSLRTSGAYQETQYF,TGCGCCAGCAGCTTACGGACTAGCGGAGCGTACCAAGAGACCCAGTACTTC
TRBV18,-,-,TRBJ1-1,CASSRDTGEAFF,TGTGCCAGCTCACGCGATACAGGGGAAGCTTTCTTT
TRBV5-1,-,-,TRBJ2-1,CASSLGGPSYNEQFF,TGCGCCAGCAGCTTGGGAGGTCCCTCCTACAATGAGCAGTTCTTC